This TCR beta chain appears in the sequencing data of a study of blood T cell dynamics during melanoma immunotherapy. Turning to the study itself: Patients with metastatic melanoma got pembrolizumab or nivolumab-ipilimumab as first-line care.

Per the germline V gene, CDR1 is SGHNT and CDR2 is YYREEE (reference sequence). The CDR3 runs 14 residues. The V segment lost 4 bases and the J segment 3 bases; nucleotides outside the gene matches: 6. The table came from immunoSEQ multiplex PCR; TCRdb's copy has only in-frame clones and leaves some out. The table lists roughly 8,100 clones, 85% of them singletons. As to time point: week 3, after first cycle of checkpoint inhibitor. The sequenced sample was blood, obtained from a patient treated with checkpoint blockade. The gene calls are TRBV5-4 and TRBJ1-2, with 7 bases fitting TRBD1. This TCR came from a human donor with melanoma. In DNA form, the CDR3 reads TGTGCCAGCAGCCTGCCGGGGACAGACTATGGCTACACCTTC. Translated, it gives CASSLPGTDYGYTF.